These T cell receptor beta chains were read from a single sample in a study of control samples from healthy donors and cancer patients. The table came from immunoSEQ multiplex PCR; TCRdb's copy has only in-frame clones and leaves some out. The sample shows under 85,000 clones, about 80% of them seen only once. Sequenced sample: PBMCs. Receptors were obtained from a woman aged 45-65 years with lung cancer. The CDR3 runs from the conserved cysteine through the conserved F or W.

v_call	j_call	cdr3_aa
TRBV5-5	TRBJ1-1	CASSFQLQVPGAFF
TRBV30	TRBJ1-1	CAWSVILGNGLNTEAFF
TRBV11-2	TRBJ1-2	CASSLDGDGDYGYTF
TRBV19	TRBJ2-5	CASSKGRVETQYF
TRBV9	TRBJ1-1	CASSTLMNTEAFF
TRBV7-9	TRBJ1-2	CASSFTGERGYTF
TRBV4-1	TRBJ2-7	CASSQEGGQLRYEQYF
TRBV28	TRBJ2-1	CASSSGTTYNEQFF
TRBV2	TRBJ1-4	CASSLIANEKLFF
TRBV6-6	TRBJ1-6	CASSSEGANNSPLHF
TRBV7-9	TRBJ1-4	CASSDIRGNEKLFF
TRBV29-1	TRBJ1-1	CSVIGPLAEAFF
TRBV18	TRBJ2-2	CASSPGQNTGELFF
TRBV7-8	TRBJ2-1	CASSFKVLEQFF
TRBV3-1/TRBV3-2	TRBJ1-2	CASSQEGARAAGYTF
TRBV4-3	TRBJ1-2	CASSRGGAANYGYTF
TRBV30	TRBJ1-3	CAWSPGTIGNTIYF
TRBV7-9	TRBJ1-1	CASSLTLSTEAFF
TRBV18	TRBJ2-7	CASSPIAGGSYEQYF
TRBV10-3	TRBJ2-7	CAIRRGPGHEQYF
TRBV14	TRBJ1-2	CASSEGQGAINYGYTF
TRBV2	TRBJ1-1	CASSELGMGKNTEAFF
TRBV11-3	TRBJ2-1	CASSLGDRGRGWQFF
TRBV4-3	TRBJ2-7	CASSQNGQGRYEQYF
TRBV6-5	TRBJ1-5	CASREGQGAGQPQHF
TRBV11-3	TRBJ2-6	CASSEMGSSSVLTF
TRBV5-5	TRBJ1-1	CASSLTPGMLVPEAFF
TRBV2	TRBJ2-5	CASRGTGNRQETQYF
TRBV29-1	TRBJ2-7	CSVVRDSATEQYF
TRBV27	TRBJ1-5	CASSLGYSNQPQHF
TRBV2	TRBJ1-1	CASSRSGGYTEAFF
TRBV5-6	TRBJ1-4	CASSPGREKLFF
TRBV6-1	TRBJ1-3	CASSGVDASSGNTIYF
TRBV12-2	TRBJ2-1	CASRLGDSSYNEQFF
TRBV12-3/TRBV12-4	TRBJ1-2	CASRRGLRYTF
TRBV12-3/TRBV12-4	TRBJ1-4	CASRWTGNEKLFF
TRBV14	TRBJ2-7	CASSPRVTPPSFYEQYF
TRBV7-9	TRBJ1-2	CASSYRDRDQEGYTF
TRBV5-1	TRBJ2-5	CASILEGVRETQYF
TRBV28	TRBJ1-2	CASSFPIVSGNEGYTF
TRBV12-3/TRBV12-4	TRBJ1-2	CASRRGAGGYTF
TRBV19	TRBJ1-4	CASKAESEKLFF
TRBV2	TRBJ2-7	CASREDTYEQYF
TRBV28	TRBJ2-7	CATTRGISYEQYF
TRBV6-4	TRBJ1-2	CASSAGDDGYTF